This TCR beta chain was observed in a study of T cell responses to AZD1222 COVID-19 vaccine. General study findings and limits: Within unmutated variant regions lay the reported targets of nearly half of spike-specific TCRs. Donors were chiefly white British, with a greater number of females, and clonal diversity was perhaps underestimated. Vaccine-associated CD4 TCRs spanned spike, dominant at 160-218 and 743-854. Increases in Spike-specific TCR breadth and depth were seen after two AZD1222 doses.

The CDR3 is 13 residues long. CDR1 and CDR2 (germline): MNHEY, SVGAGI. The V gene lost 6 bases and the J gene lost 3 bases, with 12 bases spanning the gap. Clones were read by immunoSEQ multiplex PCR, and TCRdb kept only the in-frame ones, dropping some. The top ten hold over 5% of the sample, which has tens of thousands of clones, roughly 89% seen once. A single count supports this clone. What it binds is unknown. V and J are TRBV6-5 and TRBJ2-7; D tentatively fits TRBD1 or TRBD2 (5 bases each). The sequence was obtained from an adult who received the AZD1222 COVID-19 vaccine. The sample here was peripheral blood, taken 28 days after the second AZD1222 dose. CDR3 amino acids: CASRRGEGYEQYF. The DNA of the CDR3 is TGTGCCAGCAGACGGGGCGAGGGCTACGAGCAGTACTTC.